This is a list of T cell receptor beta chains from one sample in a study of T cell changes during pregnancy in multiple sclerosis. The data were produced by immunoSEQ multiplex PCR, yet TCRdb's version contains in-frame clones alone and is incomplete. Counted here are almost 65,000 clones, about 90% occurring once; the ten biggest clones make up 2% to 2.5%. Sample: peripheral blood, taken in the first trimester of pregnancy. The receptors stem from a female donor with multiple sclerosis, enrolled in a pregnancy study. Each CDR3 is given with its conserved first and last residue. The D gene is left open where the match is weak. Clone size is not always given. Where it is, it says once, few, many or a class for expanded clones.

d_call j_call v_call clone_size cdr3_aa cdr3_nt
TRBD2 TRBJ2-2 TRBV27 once CASSPLAGKTGELFF TGTGCCAGCAGCCCACTAGCGGGAAAAACCGGGGAGCTGTTTTTT
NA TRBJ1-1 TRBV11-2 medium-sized CASSDRDKEDTEAFF TGTGCCAGCAGCGACCGGGACAAGGAGGACACTGAAGCTTTCTTT
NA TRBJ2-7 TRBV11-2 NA CASSLSRQSYEQYF TGTGCCAGCAGCTTATCGAGGCAGTCCTACGAGCAGTACTTC
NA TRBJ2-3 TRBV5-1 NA CASRQGTDTQYF TGCGCCAGCCGGCAGGGGACAGATACGCAGTATTTT
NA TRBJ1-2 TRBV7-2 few CASSLASYGYTF TGTGCCAGCAGCTTAGCGAGCTATGGCTACACCTTC
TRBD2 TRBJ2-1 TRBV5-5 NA CASNERDRSYNEQFF TGTGCCAGCAACGAGCGGGATAGGTCCTACAATGAGCAGTTCTTC
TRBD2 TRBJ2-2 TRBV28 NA CASRVAGGNTGELFF TGTGCCAGCAGAGTAGCGGGAGGCAACACCGGGGAGCTGTTTTTT
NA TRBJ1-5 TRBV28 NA CASSSPGTKPSNQPQHF TGTGCCAGTAGTTCCCCGGGGACAAAACCTAGCAATCAGCCCCAGCATTTT
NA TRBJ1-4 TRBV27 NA CASSLKGHNEKLFF TGTGCCAGCAGTTTAAAAGGACATAATGAAAAACTGTTTTTT
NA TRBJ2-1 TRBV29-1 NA CSVEADFKQFF TGCAGCGTTGAAGCCGACTTTAAGCAGTTCTTC
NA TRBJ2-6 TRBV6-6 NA CASSPTGVGANVLTF TGTGCCAGCAGTCCAACCGGGGTTGGGGCCAACGTCCTGACTTTC
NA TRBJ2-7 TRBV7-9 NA CASSLALRSSYEQYF TGTGCCAGCAGCTTGGCCCTTCGGAGCTCCTACGAGCAGTACTTC
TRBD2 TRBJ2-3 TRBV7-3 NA CASSHRLGGTDTQYF TGTGCCAGCAGTCACAGACTGGGGGGGACAGATACGCAGTATTTT
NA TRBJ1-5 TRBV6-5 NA CASSAMGGTQPQHF TGTGCCAGCAGTGCCATGGGGGGTACTCAGCCCCAGCATTTT
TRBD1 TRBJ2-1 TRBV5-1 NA CASSQGTGSYNEQFF TGCGCCAGCAGCCAGGGGACAGGGTCCTACAATGAGCAGTTCTTC
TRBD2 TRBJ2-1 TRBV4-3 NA CASSQDQAGGPNEQFF TGCGCCAGCAGCCAAGATCAAGCGGGAGGGCCCAATGAGCAGTTCTTC
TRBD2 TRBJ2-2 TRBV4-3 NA CASSLGLAEYTGELFF TGCGCCAGCAGCCTGGGACTAGCGGAATACACCGGGGAGCTGTTTTTT
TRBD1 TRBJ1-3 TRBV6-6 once CASSSGQGTSGNTIYF TGTGCCAGCAGTTCCGGACAGGGGACCTCTGGAAACACCATATATTTT
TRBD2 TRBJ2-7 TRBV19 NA CASSIAGTSGYEQYF TGTGCCAGTAGTATAGCGGGGACTAGCGGCTACGAGCAGTACTTC
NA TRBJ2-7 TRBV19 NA CASRKVGVGGYEQYF TGTGCCAGTAGGAAAGTTGGCGTGGGGGGCTACGAGCAGTACTTC
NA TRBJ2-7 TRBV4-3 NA CASSQVRQSGDEQYF TGCGCCAGCAGCCAAGTTCGACAGTCGGGCGACGAGCAGTACTTC